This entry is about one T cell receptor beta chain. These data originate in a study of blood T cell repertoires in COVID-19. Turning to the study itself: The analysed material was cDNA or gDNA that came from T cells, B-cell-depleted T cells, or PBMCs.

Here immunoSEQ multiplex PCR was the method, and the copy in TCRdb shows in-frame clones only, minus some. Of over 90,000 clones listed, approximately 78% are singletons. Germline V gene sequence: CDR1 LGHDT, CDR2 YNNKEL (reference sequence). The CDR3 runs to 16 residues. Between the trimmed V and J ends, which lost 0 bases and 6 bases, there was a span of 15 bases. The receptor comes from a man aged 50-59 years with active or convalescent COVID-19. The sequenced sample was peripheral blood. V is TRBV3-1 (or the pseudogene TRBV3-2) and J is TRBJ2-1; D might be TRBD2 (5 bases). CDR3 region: CASSQEIGAVGNEQFF. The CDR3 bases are TGTGCCAGCAGCCAAGAGATAGGAGCGGTGGGCAATGAGCAGTTCTTC.